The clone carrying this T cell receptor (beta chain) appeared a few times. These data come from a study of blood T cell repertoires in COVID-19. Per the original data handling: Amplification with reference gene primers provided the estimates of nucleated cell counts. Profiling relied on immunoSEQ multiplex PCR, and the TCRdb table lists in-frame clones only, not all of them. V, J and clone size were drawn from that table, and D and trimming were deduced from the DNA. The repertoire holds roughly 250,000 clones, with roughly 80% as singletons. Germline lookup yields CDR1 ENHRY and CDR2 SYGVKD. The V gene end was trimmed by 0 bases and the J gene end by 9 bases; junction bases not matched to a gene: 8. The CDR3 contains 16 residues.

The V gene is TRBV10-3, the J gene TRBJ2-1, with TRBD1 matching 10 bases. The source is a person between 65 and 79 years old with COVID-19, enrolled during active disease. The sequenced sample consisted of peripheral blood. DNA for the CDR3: TGTGCCATCAGTGAGTCGGGGGACAGGGGCCCCCTTGAGCAGTTCTTC. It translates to CAISESGDRGPLEQFF.